Described below is a single T cell receptor (beta chain) sequence and its context. The study counted Cohort 3 donors as recovered given two negative PCRs, clearance, or symptom resolution. The data are from a study of blood T cell repertoires in COVID-19. The CDR3 runs to 15 residues. Germline CDR1 is SGHTA and CDR2 is FQGTGA. The ends lost 5 bases at V and 6 bases at J; junction bases unmatched: 8. Sequenced by immunoSEQ multiplex PCR; TCRdb stores in-frame clones only, minus some. The data show some 340,000 clones, roughly four fifths seen once. The rearrangement links TRBV7-3 to TRBJ2-3, with TRBD2 matching 10 bases. Sequencing was performed on PBMCs or T cells enriched from blood (not recorded which). The source of this sequence is a woman in her forties or fifties who had recovered from COVID-19. The CDR3: CASSKAGGATDTQYF. As DNA, the CDR3 is TGTGCCAGCAGCAAAGCGGGGGGGGCCACGGATACGCAGTATTTT.